The TCR beta chain described here comes from a study of OX40 agonist ivuxolimab in advanced cancers. Notes on the research overall: Ivuxolimab, which targeted the costimulatory receptor OX40 (CD134), was an agonistic, fully human IgG2 monoclonal antibody. Intravenous ivuxolimab was administered to patients every 2 weeks at six dose levels: 0.01, 0.1, 0.3, 1.5, 3 and 10 mg/kg. Of the approximately 50 dose-escalation patients, hepatocellular carcinoma was present in approximately 20, melanoma in approximately 15, renal cell carcinoma in 9 and head and neck cancer in 9. The dose-escalation cohort was around 84% male with a mean age of about 58 years, ranging from roughly 23 to 79. Prior anti-PD-1, anti-PD-L1 or anti-CTLA-4 therapy was permitted, and checkpoint inhibitors had been received by about 44% of dose-escalation patients. Partial responses occurred in three dose-escalation patients: two with cutaneous melanoma and one with hepatocellular carcinoma. Peripheral TCRbeta sequencing aimed to test whether ivuxolimab altered TCR sequence diversity and caused clonal T-cell expansion. The paper describes the monotherapy dose-escalation part (N ≈ 50 patients) of the phase I trial of ivuxolimab.

Genomic DNA was extracted from sorted cells for sequencing of the TCRbeta CDR3 region. The immunoSEQ Assay was used to sequence the TCRbeta CDR3 regions. TCRdb's version of the immuneACCESS table is confined to in-frame rearrangements and falls short of the full clone set. An unresolved V gene accounts for under half of the shortfall where checked; the remainder is of unknown origin. This sample holds some 67,000 clones; more than 65% were observed only once. The ten largest clones add up to under 7% of the sample. General findings and caveats noted by the study authors: Low levels of normalized T-cell clonal expansion were also seen in some patients who did not respond. Antigen specificity was not determined for the clonally expanded peripheral T cells. At doses from 0.1 to 3.0 mg/kg, clonal expansion was seen in both CD4+ and CD8+ blood T cells between baseline and week 6. In the 0.1-3.0 mg/kg groups, partial responders were among the patients with the lowest normalized peripheral clonal expansion, particularly in CD8+ T cells. After ivuxolimab, expanded clones were on average more numerous among CD8+ T cells than among CD4+ T cells.

From the germline V gene, CDR1 is MNHNS and CDR2 is SASEGT. The CDR3 starts with the cysteine, ends with the phenylalanine, and has 16 residues. Left in the record is the CDR3 DNA by itself, 48 bases read in frame from the first base. Here V drops 4 bases and J drops 7 bases, and the junction holds 13 bases not matched to any gene. Patients with autoimmune disease history or receiving systemic immunosuppression were excluded from the trial. Peripheral blood for TCR sequencing was collected from all dose cohorts at baseline, on cycle 4 day 1, and on cycle 7 day 1. The samples were taken from a phase I, first-in-human, multicenter, open-label dose-escalation trial of ivuxolimab. Adults with locally advanced or metastatic melanoma, renal cell, hepatocellular, or head and neck squamous cell carcinoma were enrolled in the trial. Before TCR sequencing, CD4+ T cells and CD8+ T cells from peripheral blood were sorted into separate populations.

About this clone: Its antigen is still unknown. The record has no base qualities; no much larger clone is one base away.

The sequencing here drew on CD4+ or CD8+ T cells sorted from blood, taken in a trial of the OX40 agonist ivuxolimab. The chain joins TRBV6-1 to TRBJ1-5, and 7 junction bases match TRBD1. The sequence derives from an adult with an advanced solid tumor such as melanoma, head and neck, liver or kidney cancer. The CDR3 in this case is CASSAAQGIFRQPQHF. The nucleotide sequence reads TGTGCCAGCAGTGCAGCACAGGGGATTTTCCGACAGCCCCAGCATTTT.